This TCR beta chain was recovered during a study of breast tumors, draining lymph nodes, adjacent tissues. Per germline, CDR1 SGHVS and CDR2 FNYEAQ. CDR3 length: 17 residues. The trim removed 3 bases at V and 5 bases at J, leaving 12 bases unmatched. The lymph nodes were axillary draining lymph nodes from breast cancer patients. The study, taken as a whole, reports: Findings are consistent with lymph node origin and intratumoral expansion of most tumor T cells.

TCRdb ran MiXCR on the multiplex PCR reads and lists one entry per CDR3 protein. The data contain 200,000 to 250,000 distinct CDR3 sequences, roughly a third of them singletons. Note on this clonotype: The antigen is undetermined.

The J gene is TRBJ2-5, the V gene TRBV7-6, with 10 positions matching TRBD2. The TCR comes from a female donor with breast cancer. Some clones in this sample may be carry-over from other donors' samples. Sequences were obtained from axillary lymph node tissue. The CDR3 DNA reads TGTGCCAGCAGCTTTCTAGCGGGAGAGGGAGGCGGGGAGACCCAGTACTTC. This encodes CASSFLAGEGGGETQYF.